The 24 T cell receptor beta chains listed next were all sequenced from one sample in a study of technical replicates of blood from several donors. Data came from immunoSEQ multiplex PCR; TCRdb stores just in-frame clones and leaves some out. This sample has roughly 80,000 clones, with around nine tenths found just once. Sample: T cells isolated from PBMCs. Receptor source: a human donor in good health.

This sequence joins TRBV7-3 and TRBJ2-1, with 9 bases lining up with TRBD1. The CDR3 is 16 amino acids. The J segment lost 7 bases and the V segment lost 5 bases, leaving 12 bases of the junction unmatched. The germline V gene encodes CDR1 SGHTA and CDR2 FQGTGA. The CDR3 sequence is CASSPKGQGTGNEQFF. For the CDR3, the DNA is TGTGCCAGCAGCCCGAAGGGACAGGGAACGGGGAATGAGCAGTTCTTC.

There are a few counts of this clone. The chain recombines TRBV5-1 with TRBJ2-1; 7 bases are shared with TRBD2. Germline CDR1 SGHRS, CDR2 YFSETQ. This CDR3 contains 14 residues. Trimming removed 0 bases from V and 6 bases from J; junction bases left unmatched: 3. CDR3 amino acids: CASSLVGGVNEQFF. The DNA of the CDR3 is TGCGCCAGCAGCTTGGTTGGGGGGGTCAATGAGCAGTTCTTC.

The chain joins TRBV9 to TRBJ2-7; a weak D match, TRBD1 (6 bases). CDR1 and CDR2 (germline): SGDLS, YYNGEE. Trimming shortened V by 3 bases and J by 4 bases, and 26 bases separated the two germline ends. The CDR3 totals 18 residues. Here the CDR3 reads CASSDPVTTGTTTYEQYF. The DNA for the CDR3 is TGTGCCAGCAGCGATCCCGTAACTACAGGGACCACTACTTACGAGCAGTACTTC.

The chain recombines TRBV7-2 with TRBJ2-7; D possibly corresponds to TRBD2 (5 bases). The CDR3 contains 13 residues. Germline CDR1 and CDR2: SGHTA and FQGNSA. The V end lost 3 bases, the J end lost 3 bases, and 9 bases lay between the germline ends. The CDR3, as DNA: TGTGCCAGCAGCTTCGGAGGATTCTACGAGCAGTACTTC. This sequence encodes CASSFGGFYEQYF.

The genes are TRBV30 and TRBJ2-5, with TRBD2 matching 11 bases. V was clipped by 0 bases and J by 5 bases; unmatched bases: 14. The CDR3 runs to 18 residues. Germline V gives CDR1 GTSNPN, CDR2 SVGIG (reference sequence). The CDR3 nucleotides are TGTGCCTGGAGTGTCCGCGGCCTTAGCGGGGGGGCGGGCGAGACCCAGTACTTC. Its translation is CAWSVRGLSGGAGETQYF.

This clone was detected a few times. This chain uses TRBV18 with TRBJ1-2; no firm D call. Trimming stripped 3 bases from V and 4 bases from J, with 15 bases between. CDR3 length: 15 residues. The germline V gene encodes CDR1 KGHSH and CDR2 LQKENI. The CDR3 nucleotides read TGTGCCAGCTCACCTCTAGAGGCGGGAATCTATGGCTACACCTTC. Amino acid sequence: CASSPLEAGIYGYTF.

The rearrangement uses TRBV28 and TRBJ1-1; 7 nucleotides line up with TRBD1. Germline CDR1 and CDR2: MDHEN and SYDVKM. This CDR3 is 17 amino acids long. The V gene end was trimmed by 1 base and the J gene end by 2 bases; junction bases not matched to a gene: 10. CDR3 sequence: CASSLFVTGVSNTEAFF. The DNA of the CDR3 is TGTGCCAGCAGTTTATTCGTCACAGGGGTCTCAAACACTGAAGCTTTCTTT.

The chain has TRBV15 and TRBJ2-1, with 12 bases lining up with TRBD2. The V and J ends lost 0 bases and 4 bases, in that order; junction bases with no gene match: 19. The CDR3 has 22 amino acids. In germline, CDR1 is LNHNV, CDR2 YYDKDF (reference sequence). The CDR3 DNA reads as TGTGCCACCAGCAGAGATCCCCCCGTTTTGACTAGCGGGGGAGAAAATTACAATGAGCAGTTCTTC. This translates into CATSRDPPVLTSGGENYNEQFF.

The CDR3 bases are TGTGCCAGCACGGACGAGCAGTACTTC. Translation gives CASTDEQYF. The chain joins TRBV6-1 to TRBJ2-7, with D uncertain. With 7 bases removed from V and 5 bases from J, the gap between germline ends came to 3 bases. The CDR3 extends over 9 amino acids. Germline V gives CDR1 MNHNS, CDR2 SASEGT.

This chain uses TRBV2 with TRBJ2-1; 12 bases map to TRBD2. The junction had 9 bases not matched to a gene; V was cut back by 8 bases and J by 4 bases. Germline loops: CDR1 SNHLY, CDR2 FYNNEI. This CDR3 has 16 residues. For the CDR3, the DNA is TGTGCCAGCTGCCCTCGACTAGCGGGGGAATACAATGAGCAGTTCTTC. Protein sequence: CASCPRLAGEYNEQFF.

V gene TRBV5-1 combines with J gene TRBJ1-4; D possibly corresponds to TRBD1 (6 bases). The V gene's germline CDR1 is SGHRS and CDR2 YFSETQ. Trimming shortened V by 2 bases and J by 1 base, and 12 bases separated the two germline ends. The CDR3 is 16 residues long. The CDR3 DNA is TGCGCCAGCAGCTTACAGGGTAAAGGAACTAATGAAAAACTGTTTTTT. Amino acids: CASSLQGKGTNEKLFF.

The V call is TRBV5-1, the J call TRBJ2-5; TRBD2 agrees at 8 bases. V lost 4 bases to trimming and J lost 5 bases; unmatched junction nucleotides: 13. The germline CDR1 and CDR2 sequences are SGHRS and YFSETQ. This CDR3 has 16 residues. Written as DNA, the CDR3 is TGCGCCAGCAGCCCATACTTCTTAGCGGGGAAGGAGACCCAGTACTTC. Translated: CASSPYFLAGKETQYF.

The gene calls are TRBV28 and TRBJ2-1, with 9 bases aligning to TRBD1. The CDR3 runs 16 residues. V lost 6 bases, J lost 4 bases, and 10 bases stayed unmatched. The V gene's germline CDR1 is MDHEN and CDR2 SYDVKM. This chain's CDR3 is CASSPFGTGPYNEQFF. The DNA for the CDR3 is TGTGCCAGCAGCCCCTTCGGGACAGGGCCATACAATGAGCAGTTCTTC.

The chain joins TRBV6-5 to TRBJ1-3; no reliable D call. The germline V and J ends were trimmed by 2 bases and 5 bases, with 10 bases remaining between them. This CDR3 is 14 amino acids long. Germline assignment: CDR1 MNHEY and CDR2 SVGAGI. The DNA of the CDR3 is TGTGCCAGCAGTTACGACGGAGAAAGAAACACCATATATTTT. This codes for CASSYDGERNTIYF.

CDR3: CAWSVLQGQPQHF. As DNA, the CDR3 is TGTGCCTGGAGTGTCCTACAGGGTCAGCCCCAGCATTTT. The chain couples TRBV30 to TRBJ1-5, with D perhaps matching TRBD1 (6 bases). Trimming took 0 bases from V and 6 from J, leaving 9 bases between them. This CDR3 region has 13 residues. CDR1 and CDR2 from the germline V gene are GTSNPN and SVGIG (reference sequence). The whole variable domain, remainder taken from reference TRBV30 and TRBJ1-5, is SQTIHQWPATLVQPVGSPLSLECTVEGTSNPNLYWYRQAAGRGLQLLFYSVGIGQISSEVPQNLSASRPQDRQFILSSKKLLLSDSGFYLCAWSVLQGQPQHFGDGTRLSIL.

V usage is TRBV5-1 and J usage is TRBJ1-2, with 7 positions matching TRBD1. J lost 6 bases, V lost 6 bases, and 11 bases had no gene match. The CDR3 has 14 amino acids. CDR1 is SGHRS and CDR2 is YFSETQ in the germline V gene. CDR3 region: CASNYQGVGNGYTF. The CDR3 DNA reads TGCGCCAGCAACTACCAGGGGGTTGGTAATGGCTACACCTTC.

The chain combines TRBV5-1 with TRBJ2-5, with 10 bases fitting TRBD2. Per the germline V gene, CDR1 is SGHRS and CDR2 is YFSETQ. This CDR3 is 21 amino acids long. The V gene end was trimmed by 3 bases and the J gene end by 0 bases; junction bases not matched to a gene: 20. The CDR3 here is CASSYQAGGHFSGGNQETQYF. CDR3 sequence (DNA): TGCGCCAGCAGCTATCAAGCGGGGGGGCATTTCTCCGGGGGCAACCAAGAGACCCAGTACTTC. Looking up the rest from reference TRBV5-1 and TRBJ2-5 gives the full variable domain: KAGVTQTPRYLIKTRGQQVTLSCSPISGHRSVSWYQQTPGQGLQFLFEYFSETQRNKGNFPGRFSGRQFSNSRSEMNVSTLELGDSALYLCASSYQAGGHFSGGNQETQYFGPGTRLLVL.

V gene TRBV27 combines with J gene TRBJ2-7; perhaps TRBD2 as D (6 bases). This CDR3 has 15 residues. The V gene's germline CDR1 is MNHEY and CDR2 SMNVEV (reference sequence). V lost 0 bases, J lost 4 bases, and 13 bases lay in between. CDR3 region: CASSLSYSGAYEQYF. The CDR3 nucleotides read TGTGCCAGCAGTTTATCCTACTCGGGAGCTTACGAGCAGTACTTC.

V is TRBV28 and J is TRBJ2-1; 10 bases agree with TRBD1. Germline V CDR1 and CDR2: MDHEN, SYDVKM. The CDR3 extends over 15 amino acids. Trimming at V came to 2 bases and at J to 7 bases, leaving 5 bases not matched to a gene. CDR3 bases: TGTGCCAGCAGTTTACGGCCGGACAGGGGGAATGAGCAGTTCTTC. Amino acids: CASSLRPDRGNEQFF. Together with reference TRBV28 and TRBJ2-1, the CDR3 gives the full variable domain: DVKVTQSSRYLVKRTGEKVFLECVQDMDHENMFWYRQDPGLGLRLIYFSYDVKMKEKGDIPEGYSVSREKKERFSLILESASTNQTSMYLCASSLRPDRGNEQFFGPGTRLTVL.

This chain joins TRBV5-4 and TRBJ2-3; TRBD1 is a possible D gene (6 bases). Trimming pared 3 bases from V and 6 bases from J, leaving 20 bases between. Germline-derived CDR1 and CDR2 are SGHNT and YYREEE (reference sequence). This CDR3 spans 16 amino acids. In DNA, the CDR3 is TGTGCCAGCAGCTATGGACAGAACATCAGAGAGGATACGCAGTATTTT. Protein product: CASSYGQNIREDTQYF.

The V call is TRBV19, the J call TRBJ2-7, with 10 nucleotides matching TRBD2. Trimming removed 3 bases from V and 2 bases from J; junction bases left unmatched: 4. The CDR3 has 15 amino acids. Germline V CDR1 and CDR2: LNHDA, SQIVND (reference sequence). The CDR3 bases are TGTGCCAGTAGTATTGTACTAGCGGGGACCTACGAGCAGTACTTC. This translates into CASSIVLAGTYEQYF.

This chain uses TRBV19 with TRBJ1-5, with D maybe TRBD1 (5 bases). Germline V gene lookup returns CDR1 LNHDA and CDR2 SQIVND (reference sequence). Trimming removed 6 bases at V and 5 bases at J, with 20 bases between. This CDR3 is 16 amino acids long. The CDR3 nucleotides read TGTGCCAGTAGCCCACCCTTTTCAGGGAACTATCAGCCCCAGCATTTT. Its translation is CASSPPFSGNYQPQHF. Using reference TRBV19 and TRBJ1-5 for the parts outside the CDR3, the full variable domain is DGGITQSPKYLFRKEGQNVTLSCEQNLNHDAMYWYRQDPGQGLRLIYYSQIVNDFQKGDIAEGYSVSREKKESFPLTVTSAQKNPTAFYLCASSPPFSGNYQPQHFGDGTRLSIL.

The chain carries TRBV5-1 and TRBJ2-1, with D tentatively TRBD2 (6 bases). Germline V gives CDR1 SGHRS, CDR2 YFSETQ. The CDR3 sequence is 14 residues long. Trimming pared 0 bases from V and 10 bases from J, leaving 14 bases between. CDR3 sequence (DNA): TGCGCCAGCAGCTTGGATCGCGGGGCCCGGGAGCAGTTCTTC. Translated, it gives CASSLDRGAREQFF.

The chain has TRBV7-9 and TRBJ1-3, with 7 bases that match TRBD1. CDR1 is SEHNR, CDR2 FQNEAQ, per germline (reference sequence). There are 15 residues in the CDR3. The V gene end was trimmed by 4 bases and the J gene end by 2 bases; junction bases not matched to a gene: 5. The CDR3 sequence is CASSSPDRAGNTIYF. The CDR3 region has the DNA TGTGCCAGCAGCTCACCAGACAGGGCTGGAAACACCATATATTTT.